The entry that follows covers one T cell receptor (beta chain) sequence. This sample is part of a study of blood T cell repertoires in COVID-19. Overall study: Samples representing acute and convalescent COVID-19 were sourced from the United States, Italy and Spain. Nucleic acid was either cDNA or gDNA, and it came from T cells, B-cell-depleted T cells, or PBMCs.

The CDR3 covers 14 residues. Germline CDR1 is MDHEN and CDR2 is SYDVKM. V lost 3 bases, J lost 1 base, and 9 bases lay in between. In the original processing: Amplified reference gene primers provided the basis for estimating nucleated cell counts. Profiling relied on immunoSEQ multiplex PCR, and the TCRdb table lists in-frame clones only, not all of them. Clonal size and the V and J genes are those of that table, whereas D and trimming came from the DNA. The sample has 150,000 to 180,000 clones; 75% to 80% are singletons. This clonotype originated in a man older than 75 with acute or convalescent COVID-19. Material for sequencing was peripheral blood. This rearrangement joins TRBV28 to TRBJ1-1; D unclear. The CDR3 DNA reads as TGTGCCAGCAGTTTGGTACAGTCGAACACTGAAGCTTTCTTT. It is translated as CASSLVQSNTEAFF.